These 30 T cell receptor beta chains were all obtained from the same sample, sequenced in a study of regulatory T cells in long-lasting Graves disease. The TCR beta library used iRepertoire HTBI primers with Arm-PCR amplification of CDR3. MiXCR, run by TCRdb on the multiplex PCR reads, gives a single entry per CDR3 protein. Among under 300,000 distinct CDR3 sequences listed, 20% to 25% were seen once. Time point denoted: newly diagnosed GD, antithyroid drugs for less than 3 months. RNA isolated from PBMCs was used to make the TCR library. Sample: peripheral blood mononuclear cells (PBMCs), taken at new diagnosis, from a patient treated with antithyroid drugs. Receptor source: a female donor with Graves disease.

This clonotype was counted at least ten times. This chain connects TRBV18 to TRBJ1-2, with D uncertain. Germline V lookup: CDR1 KGHSH, CDR2 LQKENI. Trimming removed 3 bases from V and 4 bases from J, with 9 bases in between. The CDR3 contains 13 residues. This chain's CDR3 is CASSPDKAYGYTF. The CDR3 DNA is TGTGCCAGCTCACCCGACAAGGCCTATGGCTACACCTTC.

This clonotype was counted only a few times. This chain uses TRBV6-5 with TRBJ2-7; D gene ambiguous. V lost 4 bases to trimming and J lost 2 bases, with 6 bases between them. CDR1 is MNHEY and CDR2 is SVGAGI in the germline V gene. The CDR3 is made up of 12 amino acids. DNA for the CDR3: TGTGCCAGCAGTTTCAATCCCTACGAGCAGTACTTC. This sequence encodes CASSFNPYEQYF.

This chain links TRBV11-2 with TRBJ2-1; maybe TRBD2 (6 bases). CDR3 length: 14 amino acids. Germline-derived CDR1 and CDR2 are SGHAT and FQNNGV. Trimming pared 4 bases from V and 8 bases from J, leaving 15 bases between. This CDR3 is CASSSNPAGDEQFF. For the CDR3, the DNA is TGTGCCAGCAGCTCTAACCCAGCGGGCGATGAGCAGTTCTTC.

This clonotype was seen repeatedly, ten times or more. The V gene is TRBV7-2, the J gene TRBJ2-2; D is ambiguous. This CDR3 is built from 13 residues. The V end was cut by 4 bases, the J end by 6 bases, with 9 bases between. Germline V lookup: CDR1 SGHTA, CDR2 FQGNSA. The CDR3 region has the DNA TGTGCCAGCAGCTACAGCCCCCCCGGGGAGCTGTTTTTT. Amino acid sequence: CASSYSPPGELFF.

Comment on this clonotype: A read error may explain this, as a much larger clone is one base away. The CDR3 spells CASSLTGQDAQYF. CDR3 DNA sequence: TGCGCCAGCAGCTTGACAGGACAAGATGCGCAGTATTTT. The chain carries TRBV5-1 and TRBJ1-1; D may be TRBD1 (5 bases). The J call could be wrong; TRBJ2-3 is a better fit for the DNA end. From germline, CDR1 is SGHRS and CDR2 YFSETQ. There are 13 residues in the CDR3.

The rearrangement uses TRBV11-3 and TRBJ2-6; D tentatively reads TRBD1 or TRBD2 (5 bases each). Trimming pared 5 bases from V and 4 bases from J, leaving 9 bases between. CDR1 and CDR2 from the germline V gene are SGHNT and YENEEA. CDR3 length equals 14 residues. CDR3 loop: CASSQGDGANVLTF. For the CDR3, the DNA is TGTGCCAGCAGCCAAGGGGACGGGGCCAACGTCCTGACTTTC.

Points on this clonotype: A far larger clone is one nucleotide away, so this likely arose from a read error. The chain links TRBV11-2 to TRBJ1-1, with D tentatively TRBD1 (5 bases). Germline CDR1 reads SGHAT; CDR2 reads FQNNGV. V shed 5 bases and J shed 3 bases, with 13 bases lying between them. The CDR3 has 14 amino acids. CDR3 residues: CASSRQRGDTEAFF. The CDR3 region has the DNA TGTGCCAGCAGCAGACAGAGAGGGGACACTGAAGCTTTCTTT.

Notes on this clonotype: This clone may be a read error of a much larger clone one base away. The chain couples TRBV7-9 to TRBJ2-1; 8 nucleotides match TRBD1. The better agreement between TRBJ2-5 and the DNA end casts doubt on the J call. Germline CDR1 and CDR2: SEHNR and FQNEAQ (reference sequence). The CDR3 sequence is 13 residues long. The DNA for the CDR3 is TGTGCCAGCAGCCAGGACAGGGCAGAGACCCAGTACTTC. This translates into CASSQDRAETQYF.

This clonotype showed up just a few times. V is TRBV20-1 and J is TRBJ2-7, with 8 positions matching TRBD1. Unmatched junction bases numbered 6, after V lost 6 bases and J lost 5 bases. Germline V lookup: CDR1 DFQATT, CDR2 SNEGSKA (reference sequence). This CDR3 is built from 12 residues. The CDR3 DNA is TGCAGTGCGCCCGGACAGGGAGACGAGCAGTACTTC. Protein: CSAPGQGDEQYF.

A few counts support this clonotype. The rearrangement links TRBV28 to TRBJ1-1; D not certain. V was trimmed by 5 bases and J by 4 bases, leaving 14 bases between them. The CDR3 has 14 amino acids. Germline CDR1 is MDHEN and CDR2 is SYDVKM. The CDR3 DNA reads TGTGCCAGCAGTACTCAAGGAATACCCACTGAAGCTTTCTTT. Its translation: CASSTQGIPTEAFF.

The table lists this clonotype with a few counts. This sequence is one base from a far larger clone and is likely a read error. This sequence joins TRBV4-2 and TRBJ2-5; possible D gene TRBD2, 6 bases. Germline loops: CDR1 LGHNA, CDR2 YNFKEQ. The V end was cut by 4 bases, the J end by 7 bases, with 19 bases between. The CDR3 consists of 15 residues. CDR3 in amino acids: CASSPRGAEEGTQYF. DNA of the CDR3: TGTGCCAGCAGCCCGCGAGGGGCGGAGGAGGGGACCCAGTACTTC.

This clonotype was counted many times. The chain carries TRBV11-2 and TRBJ2-5; D might be TRBD2 (6 bases). The CDR3 runs to 18 residues. Germline-derived CDR1 and CDR2 are SGHAT and FQNNGV. V lost 1 base to trimming and J lost 2 bases, with 20 bases between them. DNA for the CDR3: TGTGCCAGCAGCTTAGGTGTATCAGGACTAATGGGGCAAGAGACCCAGTACTTC. Translation gives CASSLGVSGLMGQETQYF.

This rearrangement joins TRBV27 to TRBJ1-2, with a weak D call TRBD1 (6 bases). Germline V gene lookup returns CDR1 MNHEY and CDR2 SMNVEV (reference sequence). The CDR3 sequence is 14 residues long. Between the trimmed V and J ends, which lost 5 bases and 8 bases, there was a span of 18 bases. This CDR3 is CASSPGEGGGGYTF. DNA of the CDR3: TGTGCCAGCAGTCCGGGGGAGGGGGGGGGAGGCTACACCTTC.

This clonotype was seen a few times. The chain combines TRBV4-3 with TRBJ1-4; weak D call: TRBD1 (5 bases). The CDR3 runs 16 residues. Deletions cut 0 bases from V and 9 bases from J, with 17 bases between. Germline V CDR1 and CDR2: LGHNA, YSLEER. This chain's CDR3 is CASSQDSGTGAQKLFF. CDR3 DNA sequence: TGCGCCAGCAGCCAAGATTCCGGGACCGGAGCCCAAAAACTGTTTTTT.

This clonotype was observed many times. The rearrangement uses TRBV14 and TRBJ1-2, with D unresolved. The CDR3 has 13 residues. Deletions cut 4 bases from V and 2 bases from J, with 8 bases between. The germline V gene encodes CDR1 SGHDN and CDR2 FVKESK. The chain's CDR3 is CASSPQENYGYTF. The CDR3, as DNA: TGTGCCAGCAGCCCGCAGGAGAACTATGGCTACACCTTC.

At least ten counts were recorded for this clonotype. A read error may produce the germline difference seen at one junction end. This sequence joins TRBV11-3 and TRBJ1-1; D not resolved. This CDR3 has 11 residues. CDR1 and CDR2 from the germline V gene are SGHNT and YENEEA. The CDR3 sequence: CASSPNTEVFF. The CDR3 region has the DNA TGTGCCAGTTCACCGAACACTGAAGTTTTCTTT.

This clonotype was detected many times. The V call is TRBV6-2 or TRBV6-3, the J call TRBJ1-1; D might be TRBD1 (6 bases). V dropped 4 bases and J dropped 6 bases, with 15 bases sitting between them. The CDR3 sequence is 14 residues long. From germline, CDR1 is MNHEY and CDR2 SVGEGT. This CDR3 reads CASSFARGGSEAFF. CDR3 sequence (DNA): TGTGCCAGCAGTTTCGCCAGGGGTGGATCTGAAGCTTTCTTT.

This clonotype was picked up many times. The chain is built from TRBV7-8 and TRBJ2-7; no clear D. This CDR3 is 16 amino acids long. Germline loops: CDR1 SGHVS, CDR2 FQNEAQ. V shed 2 bases and J shed 0 bases, with 14 bases lying between them. CDR3 amino acids: CASSLFGPSPSYEQYF. CDR3 nucleotides: TGTGCCAGCAGCTTATTCGGTCCCTCCCCCTCCTACGAGCAGTACTTC.

V usage is TRBV5-1 and J usage is TRBJ2-5, with 8 bases lining up with TRBD2. V lost 4 bases to trimming and J lost 4 bases; unmatched junction nucleotides: 9. CDR3 size: 15 residues. CDR1 and CDR2 from the germline V gene are SGHRS and YFSETQ. CDR3 sequence: CASSPTSGGRETQYF. CDR3 nucleotide sequence: TGCGCCAGCAGCCCCACTAGCGGAGGGAGAGAGACCCAGTACTTC.

This clonotype was seen a handful of times. The chain combines TRBV12-5 with TRBJ2-1; D unresolved. This CDR3 is built from 13 residues. Germline V CDR1 and CDR2: LGHNT, FRNRAP. Trimming took off 2 bases at V and 6 bases at J, with 8 bases between the two ends. The CDR3 reads CASGLRSVNEQFF. In DNA form, the CDR3 reads TGTGCTAGTGGTTTGCGGTCAGTCAATGAGCAGTTCTTC.

The table lists this clonotype with a few counts. This CDR3 is CASGIDRDGEQYF. The CDR3 DNA reads TGTGCCAGCGGCATCGACAGGGACGGGGAGCAGTACTTC. This chain connects TRBV5-6 to TRBJ2-7; 7 nucleotides line up with TRBD1. V was clipped by 7 bases and J by 7 bases; unmatched bases: 11. The CDR3 contains 13 residues. Germline-derived CDR1 and CDR2 are SGHDT and YYEEEE.

V and J are TRBV27 and TRBJ1-6; no reliable D call. This CDR3 is built from 15 residues. Deletions cut 2 bases from V and 6 bases from J, with 11 bases between. Germline CDR1 and CDR2: MNHEY and SMNVEV (reference sequence). For the CDR3, the DNA is TGTGCCAGCAGTTTAGATGGGCTGGGTAATTCACCCCTCCACTTT. It is translated as CASSLDGLGNSPLHF.

This clonotype was detected many times. V is TRBV6-1 and J is TRBJ1-1; weak D call: TRBD1 (5 bases). The CDR3 is made up of 14 amino acids. V was cut by 5 bases and J by 1 base, with 11 bases left in between. Germline lookup yields CDR1 MNHNS and CDR2 SASEGT. The CDR3 region has the DNA TGTGCCAGCAGTCGATCGACAGCGAACACTGAAGCTTTCTTT. It yields the protein CASSRSTANTEAFF.

This clonotype was found many times. The CDR3 loop reads CSARDALVEQYF. The CDR3 DNA reads TGCAGTGCTAGGGACGCTTTGGTCGAGCAGTACTTC. The genes are TRBV20-1 and TRBJ2-7; D gene unclear. Germline V lookup: CDR1 DFQATT, CDR2 SNEGSKA (reference sequence). The CDR3 spans 12 residues. Between the trimmed V and J ends, which lost 3 bases and 6 bases, there was a span of 12 bases.

The rearrangement links TRBV10-2 to TRBJ2-3; maybe TRBD2 (5 bases). Per the germline V gene, CDR1 is WSHSY and CDR2 is SAAADI. This CDR3 is 18 amino acids long. Trimming removed 2 bases from V and 1 base from J, with 19 bases in between. CDR3 sequence reads: CASSEHLSEGSGTDTQYF. CDR3 bases: TGCGCCAGCAGTGAGCACCTGTCTGAGGGTAGCGGCACAGATACGCAGTATTTT.

At least ten counts were recorded for this clonotype. The gene calls are TRBV6-1 and TRBJ1-5; no clear D. Germline CDR1 is MNHNS and CDR2 is SASEGT. The CDR3 sequence is 15 residues long. With 6 bases removed from V and 0 bases from J, the gap between germline ends came to 12 bases. The CDR3 region has the DNA TGTGCCAGCAGGGTCCTCGGGAATAGCAATCAGCCCCAGCATTTT. This encodes CASRVLGNSNQPQHF.

This clonotype was picked up many times. The chain couples TRBV6-1 to TRBJ2-7, with 10 bases aligning to TRBD2. The CDR3 is 15 amino acids. Per germline, CDR1 MNHNS and CDR2 SASEGT. The V gene end was trimmed by 6 bases and the J gene end by 3 bases; junction bases not matched to a gene: 8. The CDR3 sequence is CASRGPGLAFYEQYF. The CDR3 DNA sequence: TGTGCCAGCAGGGGACCGGGACTAGCGTTCTACGAGCAGTACTTC.

This clonotype has only a few counts. The chain joins TRBV10-1 to TRBJ2-4, with 10 bases identical to TRBD2. The germline V gene has CDR1 WNHNN and CDR2 SYGVQD (reference sequence). The J segment lost 9 bases and the V segment lost 8 bases, leaving 10 bases of the junction unmatched. This CDR3 comprises 14 residues. This CDR3 reads CASQAGGPQGIQYF. In nucleotides, the CDR3 is TGCGCCAGCCAAGCGGGAGGGCCTCAGGGCATTCAGTACTTC.

This clonotype has at least ten counts. The rearrangement joins TRBV12-3 or TRBV12-4 to TRBJ2-3; D gene uncertain. V was cut by 7 bases and J by 4 bases, with 15 bases left in between. This CDR3 contains 14 residues. The CDR3, as DNA: TGTGCCAGCACTCTTGGTGGGTGGGCAGATACGCAGTATTTT. Its protein is CASTLGGWADTQYF.

This clonotype was seen more than once but under ten times. The chain employs TRBV29-1 and TRBJ2-7; 12 bases fit TRBD1. V gave up 6 bases and J gave up 3 bases; unmatched junction bases: 6. In germline, CDR1 is SQVTM, CDR2 ANQGSEA. CDR3 length: 14 residues. CDR3 region: CSVTGTGGFYEQYF. The CDR3 nucleotides are TGCAGCGTGACCGGGACAGGGGGCTTCTACGAGCAGTACTTC.